Listed below are T cell receptor beta chains from one sample, sequenced in a study of siplizumab effects on memory and regulatory T cells. Sequenced by immunoSEQ multiplex PCR; TCRdb stores in-frame clones only, minus some. The data contain fewer than 80,000 clones, about 92% of them seen just once; the ten biggest clones take up about 4.5%. The sample consisted of CD8+ T cells sorted from blood. Receptors were obtained from a human donor in good health. CDR3s include the opening cysteine and the closing phenylalanine or tryptophan. D genes are given only for firm matches.

D gene	CDR3 length	V gene	J gene	CDR3 protein	CDR3 DNA
.	13	TRBV27	TRBJ2-7	CASSLGGLLEQYF	TGTGCCAGCAGTTTGGGGGGTTTACTCGAGCAGTACTTC
.	15	TRBV4-3	TRBJ1-2	CASSQGGTVNYGYTF	TGCGCCAGCAGCCAAGGGGGGACGGTTAACTATGGCTACACCTTC
TRBD2	15	TRBV7-9	TRBJ2-3	CASSLTGGPTDTQYF	TGTGCCAGCAGCTTAACGGGGGGGCCCACAGATACGCAGTATTTT
.	14	TRBV9	TRBJ2-2	CASSVVQGTGELFF	TGTGCCAGCAGCGTAGTCCAGGGCACCGGGGAGCTGTTTTTT
.	14	TRBV5-6	TRBJ1-4	CASSFGAGSEKLFF	TGTGCCAGCAGCTTTGGTGCAGGAAGTGAAAAACTGTTTTTT
TRBD1	12	TRBV13	TRBJ1-1	CASRPGGNEAFF	TGTGCCAGCAGGCCAGGGGGAAATGAAGCTTTCTTT
.	12	TRBV7-9	TRBJ2-1	CASSRGLLEQFF	TGTGCCAGCAGCCGAGGACTACTTGAGCAGTTCTTC
TRBD1	13	TRBV29-1	TRBJ2-2	CSAGQGITGELFF	TGCAGCGCAGGACAGGGCATCACCGGGGAGCTGTTTTTT
.	13	TRBV5-5	TRBJ1-1	CASSSGLNTEAFF	TGTGCCAGCAGCTCAGGGTTAAACACTGAAGCTTTCTTT
TRBD2	11	TRBV29-1	TRBJ2-1	CSTSEYNEQFF	TGCAGCACTAGCGAATACAATGAGCAGTTCTTC